This TCR beta chain came from a study of T cells after yellow fever vaccination. TCRdb re-called the 5' RACE reads through MiXCR, storing one row per CDR3 protein. The sample includes some 600,000 distinct CDR3 sequences, 10% to 15% seen only once; the top ten take more than 13%. About this clonotype: Sequence at one end of the junction differs from germline and may be a read error.

The sequencing used PBMCs, collected on the day of the yellow fever booster vaccination. This TCR was sampled from a young man who received the YFV17D yellow fever vaccine.

This CDR3 reads CASSPRPGAYGAKVLTF. The CDR3 bases are TGTGCCAGCAGTCCACGGCCTGGGGCTTATGGGGCCAAGGTCCTGACTTTC. The chain has TRBV12-3 or TRBV12-4 and TRBJ2-6, with a possible D match to TRBD1 (5 bases). The CDR3 contains 17 residues.